The 27 T cell receptor beta chains presented below share a single source sample, sequenced in a study of radiation and T cells in renal cell carcinoma. Time point noted: baseline pretreatment blood. As to treatment: 15 Gy SBRT to primary tumor, nephrectomy 4 weeks later. Only in-frame clones appear in the TCRdb table, and some are missing; sequencing was by immunoSEQ multiplex PCR. This sample has 50,000 to 75,000 clones, with approximately 84% found just once. Specimen: blood, collected from a patient whose treatment included radiotherapy and nephrectomy. The receptors shown here come from a man aged 55 to 70 with renal cell carcinoma.

The chain recombines TRBV10-2 with TRBJ2-3; no clear D gene. The CDR3 is 12 residues long. Germline loops: CDR1 WSHSY, CDR2 SAAADI. V was clipped by 0 bases and J by 5 bases, with 3 bases between them. CDR3 coding DNA: TGCGCCAGCAGTGAGTCGGGAGATACGCAGTATTTT. Its protein is CASSESGDTQYF.

The chain couples TRBV29-1 to TRBJ2-1, with 15 positions matching TRBD2. Germline V gene lookup returns CDR1 SQVTM and CDR2 ANQGSEA. The CDR3 is made up of 19 amino acids. V trimming: 2 bases; J trimming: 3 bases; junction bases outside the gene matches: 11. The CDR3 DNA reads as TGCAGCGTTGAACCCCAAGGACTAGCGGGAGGGCCTTTCTACAATGAGCAGTTCTTC. Its translation is CSVEPQGLAGGPFYNEQFF.

This clone was recorded a few times. This sequence joins TRBV7-2 and TRBJ1-1; D unresolved. V was clipped by 0 bases and J by 5 bases, with 10 bases between them. This CDR3 region has 14 residues. The germline V gene has CDR1 SGHTA and CDR2 FQGNSA. This CDR3 reads CASSLALRRTEAFF. The CDR3 DNA reads TGTGCCAGCAGCTTAGCCTTAAGACGGACTGAAGCTTTCTTT.

This clone was seen just once. This rearrangement joins TRBV11-3 to TRBJ2-3, with D tentatively TRBD1 (5 bases). Germline-derived CDR1 and CDR2 are SGHNT and YENEEA. The CDR3 extends over 15 amino acids. V was shortened by 2 bases and J by 4 bases, with 13 bases between the two germline ends. This CDR3 reads CASSLSGRAADTQYF. CDR3 nucleotide sequence: TGTGCCAGCAGCTTATCGGGCAGGGCGGCAGATACGCAGTATTTT.

V is TRBV5-1 and J is TRBJ1-1; TRBD1 is a possible D gene (5 bases). Germline loops: CDR1 SGHRS, CDR2 YFSETQ. The CDR3 spans 13 residues. Between the trimmed V and J ends, which lost 5 bases and 0 bases, there was a span of 8 bases. CDR3 in DNA: TGCGCCAGCAGAAGGGGCTTGAACACTGAAGCTTTCTTT. This gives the protein CASRRGLNTEAFF.

The chain recombines TRBV7-2 with TRBJ2-5; TRBD1 or TRBD2 may be the D gene (6 bases each). Trimming removed 4 bases at V and 5 bases at J, with 8 bases between. This CDR3 has 12 residues. Germline lookup yields CDR1 SGHTA and CDR2 FQGNSA. The CDR3 loop is CASSSGGETQYF. Here the CDR3 DNA reads TGTGCCAGCAGCTCCGGGGGCGAGACCCAGTACTTC.

The chain uses TRBV7-3 and TRBJ2-4; 9 bases line up with TRBD1. The CDR3 has 21 amino acids. The V segment lost 0 bases and the J segment 8 bases; nucleotides outside the gene matches: 23. Germline V gives CDR1 SGHTA, CDR2 FQGTGA. The CDR3 reads CASSLTFVVCLYRGRWDIQYF. CDR3 in DNA: TGTGCCAGCAGCTTAACTTTTGTGGTGTGTCTGTACAGGGGGCGCTGGGACATTCAGTACTTC.

This clone was counted once. The V gene is TRBV7-2, the J gene TRBJ2-2; D is perhaps TRBD1 (6 bases). CDR1 SGHTA and CDR2 FQGNSA come from the germline V gene. V was cut by 6 bases and J by 1 base, with 21 bases left in between. The CDR3 sequence is 18 residues long. The CDR3: CASRTLTGPRRNTGELFF. CDR3 coding DNA: TGTGCCAGCAGAACCCTGACAGGTCCCAGAAGGAACACCGGGGAGCTGTTTTTT.

The chain is built from TRBV10-3 and TRBJ2-3; TRBD2 agrees at 8 bases. V was clipped by 3 bases and J by 0 bases; unmatched bases: 5. Germline V gene data show CDR1 as ENHRY and CDR2 as SYGVKD. The CDR3 is made up of 16 amino acids. The CDR3 protein is CAISDVAGISTDTQYF. DNA of the CDR3: TGTGCCATCAGTGACGTAGCGGGAATTAGCACAGATACGCAGTATTTT.

The chain recombines TRBV4-3 with TRBJ2-3, with TRBD2 as a possible D gene (7 bases). Germline V gives CDR1 LGHNA, CDR2 YSLEER. V was clipped by 4 bases and J by 7 bases, with 18 bases between them. CDR3 size: 15 residues. The CDR3 DNA follows: TGCGCCAGCAGCCCTGGTAGGGGGGGGATGAATACGCAGTATTTT. This encodes CASSPGRGGMNTQYF.

The gene calls are TRBV29-1 and TRBJ2-7; D is uncertain. Trimming left V 8 bases short and J 0 bases short, with 5 bases between. Germline loops: CDR1 SQVTM, CDR2 ANQGSEA. The CDR3 extends over 10 amino acids. The CDR3 region has the DNA TGCAGCCTCAGCTCCTACGAGCAGTACTTC. Its translation is CSLSSYEQYF.

This clone was seen only a few times. The chain joins TRBV18 to TRBJ1-2; weak D call: TRBD1 (5 bases). CDR1 is KGHSH and CDR2 is LQKENI in the germline V gene. V was shortened by 4 bases and J by 6 bases, with 12 bases between the two germline ends. This CDR3 is built from 13 residues. The CDR3 is CASSHRSPDGYTF. The CDR3 bases are TGTGCCAGCTCACACAGGAGCCCTGATGGCTACACCTTC. The variable domain in full, completed from reference TRBV18 and TRBJ1-2, reads NAGVMQNPRHLVRRRGQEARLRCSPMKGHSHVYWYRQLPEEGLKFMVYLQKENIIDESGMPKERFSAEFPKEGPSILRIQQVVRGDSAAYFCASSHRSPDGYTFGSGTRLTVV.

The chain recombines TRBV7-9 with TRBJ2-1, with TRBD1 as a possible D gene (6 bases). Germline V gives CDR1 SEHNR, CDR2 FQNEAQ (reference sequence). Trimming left V 6 bases short and J 9 bases short, with 15 bases between. This CDR3 spans 13 amino acids. CDR3 bases: TGTGCCAGCAGTTTTATACAGGGAAGTGAGCAGTTCTTC. Translation gives CASSFIQGSEQFF. Full variable domain (rest looked up from reference TRBV7-9 and TRBJ2-1): DTGVSQNPRHKITKRGQNVTFRCDPISEHNRLYWYRQTLGQGPEFLTYFQNEAQLEKSRLLSDRFSAERPKGSFSTLEIQRTEQGDSAMYLCASSFIQGSEQFFGPGTRLTVL.

The chain couples TRBV5-1 to TRBJ1-4, with 8 bases that match TRBD1. V dropped 3 bases and J dropped 7; count of bases not matched to a gene: 8. Germline lookup yields CDR1 SGHRS and CDR2 YFSETQ. The CDR3 extends over 15 amino acids. The CDR3 reads CASSSQGAQAEKLFF. In DNA, the CDR3 is TGCGCCAGCAGCTCCCAGGGGGCGCAGGCTGAAAAACTGTTTTTT.

The chain links TRBV5-1 to TRBJ2-2; no firm D call. The germline V gene has CDR1 SGHRS and CDR2 YFSETQ. This CDR3 is 14 amino acids long. Trimming stripped 6 bases from V and 0 bases from J, with 9 bases between. The CDR3 reads CASTFPTNTGELFF. DNA for the CDR3: TGCGCCAGCACCTTTCCTACGAACACCGGGGAGCTGTTTTTT.

This clone has just one count. For the CDR3, the DNA is TGTGCCAGCAGCTTAGCGATACAAACCCGCCCTGAAGCTTTCTTT. Residues: CASSLAIQTRPEAFF. The V gene is TRBV7-8, the J gene TRBJ1-1; D is undetermined. Between the trimmed V and J ends, which lost 0 bases and 6 bases, there was a span of 14 bases. The CDR3 has 15 amino acids. Germline lookup yields CDR1 SGHVS and CDR2 FQNEAQ.

J is TRBJ1-2 and V is TRBV11-3; D ambiguous. The ends were cut back, 5 bases at V and 0 bases at J, with 4 bases in the middle. Per germline, CDR1 SGHNT and CDR2 YENEEA. The CDR3 extends over 12 amino acids. The CDR3 DNA is TGTGCCAGCAGCCAGACTAACTATGGCTACACCTTC. Amino acids: CASSQTNYGYTF.

The genes are TRBV10-3 and TRBJ2-1; 8 bases align to TRBD2. Germline V gene data show CDR1 as ENHRY and CDR2 as SYGVKD. CDR3 length: 15 amino acids. Unmatched junction bases numbered 5, after V lost 5 bases and J lost 2 bases. The CDR3 region has the DNA TGTGCCATCAGTCTAGCGGGCGGCCCCTACAATGAGCAGTTCTTC. Its translation: CAISLAGGPYNEQFF.

This clone appeared once. The genes are TRBV11-2 and TRBJ1-1; possible D gene TRBD1, 5 bases. Germline lookup yields CDR1 SGHAT and CDR2 FQNNGV. V lost 1 base and J 5 bases, leaving 11 bases between the germline ends. The CDR3 loop spans 14 amino acids. The CDR3 DNA follows: TGTGCCAGCAGCTTAGGACAGTCGCGTACTGAAGCTTTCTTT. This translates into CASSLGQSRTEAFF.

This sequence joins TRBV4-1 and TRBJ1-4; TRBD1 matches 10 bases. V shed 3 bases and J 6 bases; nucleotides not matched to a gene: 10. The V gene's germline CDR1 is MGHRA and CDR2 YSYEKL. The CDR3 is made up of 17 amino acids. The CDR3 here is CASSQDPRDRGYEKLFF. The DNA for the CDR3 is TGCGCCAGCAGCCAGGACCCCCGGGACAGGGGATATGAAAAACTGTTTTTT.

The chain links TRBV19 to TRBJ1-1, with D tentatively TRBD1 (5 bases). V dropped 3 bases and J dropped 2 bases, with 10 bases sitting between them. Germline V gene data show CDR1 as LNHDA and CDR2 as SQIVND (reference sequence). The CDR3 loop spans 14 amino acids. CDR3 bases: TGTGCCAGTAGTATGGGCAGGGCCAACACTGAAGCTTTCTTT. Translating gives CASSMGRANTEAFF.

This chain links TRBV2 with TRBJ2-1; 7 bases are a match to TRBD1. This CDR3 has 15 residues. Germline loops: CDR1 SNHLY, CDR2 FYNNEI. The V segment lost 4 bases and the J segment 10 bases; nucleotides outside the gene matches: 13. CDR3 DNA sequence: TGTGCCAGCAGTGCCGGACAGGCGCTCCCTGGGGAGCAGTTCTTC. This gives the protein CASSAGQALPGEQFF.

The chain couples TRBV14 to TRBJ2-1; D is unclear. The germline gives CDR1 SGHDN, CDR2 FVKESK. The CDR3 spans 15 residues. The V end lost 6 bases, the J end lost 13 bases, and 25 bases lay between the germline ends. The CDR3 DNA is TGTGCCAGCAGAAAAAAAAGCGAGACCGAGCACGGACAGTTCTTC. It yields the protein CASRKKSETEHGQFF.

This clone was observed a few times. The CDR3 region has the DNA TGTGCCGAAAGCCTTGATGAAAAACTGTTTTTT. Translation: CAESLDEKLFF. The chain has TRBV30 and TRBJ1-4, with no clear D. The CDR3 is made up of 11 amino acids. The V end lost 8 bases, the J end lost 6 bases, and 10 bases lay between the germline ends. Per the germline V gene, CDR1 is GTSNPN and CDR2 is SVGIG (reference sequence).

This clone was observed a single time. In DNA form, the CDR3 reads TGTGCCAGCAGCTCCTATAGCGGGGGCACAGATACGCAGTATTTT. Its translation is CASSSYSGGTDTQYF. The V call is TRBV7-7, the J call TRBJ2-3; 8 nucleotides align to TRBD2. Germline CDR1 is SSHAT and CDR2 is FNYEAQ (reference sequence). The CDR3 runs to 15 residues. The junction had 4 bases not matched to a gene; V was cut back by 4 bases and J by 1 base. Full variable domain (missing parts from reference TRBV7-7 and TRBJ2-3): GAGVSQSPRYKVTKRGQDVTLRCDPISSHATLYWYQQALGQGPEFLTYFNYEAQPDKSGLPSDRFSAERPEGSISTLTIQRTEQRDSAMYRCASSSYSGGTDTQYFGPGTRLTVL.

The count of this clone is one. The rearrangement links TRBV5-1 to TRBJ1-1; D perhaps matches TRBD1 (6 bases). The CDR3 runs 17 residues. CDR1 and CDR2 from the germline V gene are SGHRS and YFSETQ. V lost 0 bases, J lost 2 bases, and 17 bases lay in between. The CDR3 here is CASSLGENGGLNTEAFF. The DNA for the CDR3 is TGCGCCAGCAGCTTGGGGGAGAACGGGGGCCTTAACACTGAAGCTTTCTTT.

The chain links TRBV12-5 to TRBJ1-3; 7 bases match TRBD1. The CDR3 is made up of 14 amino acids. The junction had 7 bases not matched to a gene; V was cut back by 7 bases and J by 4 bases. Germline CDR1 LGHNT, CDR2 FRNRAP. DNA for the CDR3: TGTGCTAGTGCCTTGGGACAGCCCGGAAACACCATATATTTT. It is translated as CASALGQPGNTIYF.